The 7 T cell receptor beta chains below come from one sample, sequenced in a study of metastatic and nonmetastatic thyroid tumors. Patients underwent thyroid surgery, and none had received any treatment before it. TCRdb re-called the PCR reads via MiXCR. The sample holds over 25,000 clones, 9.5% to 14% seen once. The specimen sequenced was blood. The receptors stem from a female donor with papillary thyroid cancer or a benign thyroid nodule (not recorded which). Some clones in this sample may be carry-over from other donors' samples.

In its sample, this clone is medium-sized. The CDR3 reads CASSTGGATNYGYTF. In DNA form, the CDR3 reads TGTGCCAGCAGTACAGGGGGGGCCACTAACTATGGCTACACCTTC. V and J are TRBV6-1 and TRBJ1-2, with 8 bases lining up with TRBD1. CDR1 MNHNS and CDR2 SASEGT come from the germline V gene. Unmatched junction bases numbered 5, after V lost 5 bases and J lost 0 bases. The CDR3 contains 15 residues.

This clone came up many times. The chain uses TRBV20-1 and TRBJ2-7, with 13 bases lining up with TRBD2. The junction had 5 bases not matched to a gene; V was cut back by 6 bases and J by 3 bases. Germline values: CDR1 DFQATT, CDR2 SNEGSKA (reference sequence). This CDR3 comprises 14 residues. In DNA, the CDR3 is TGCAGTGCACGGACTAGCGGGAGAGGCTACGAGCAGTACTTC. It codes for CSARTSGRGYEQYF.

V is TRBV6-1 and J is TRBJ2-7; a possible D gene is TRBD1 (6 bases). CDR3 length equals 12 residues. Germline loops: CDR1 MNHNS, CDR2 SASEGT. Trimming took off 5 bases at V and 3 bases at J, with 8 bases between the two ends. CDR3 sequence reads: CASSQQGYEQYF. CDR3 bases: TGTGCCAGCAGTCAACAGGGCTACGAGCAGTACTTC.

This clone has at least ten counts. The chain couples TRBV29-1 to TRBJ1-6; TRBD1 is a possible D gene (6 bases). Trimming shortened V by 7 bases and J by 6 bases, and 10 bases separated the two germline ends. CDR3 length: 12 residues. Germline V gene sequence: CDR1 SQVTM, CDR2 ANQGSEA. The CDR3 coding sequence is TGCAGCGATAGGACAGCTAATTCACCCCTCCACTTT. Translation: CSDRTANSPLHF.

In this sample, this clone turned up many times. The gene calls are TRBV4-1 and TRBJ2-5; D is possibly TRBD2 (6 bases). Trimming took off 3 bases at V and 2 bases at J, with 10 bases between the two ends. Germline lookup yields CDR1 MGHRA and CDR2 YSYEKL. The CDR3 totals 14 residues. CDR3 sequence reads: CASSQGGGQETQYF. The CDR3 DNA sequence: TGCGCCAGCAGCCAGGGTGGGGGGCAAGAGACCCAGTACTTC.

This clone was counted ten times or more. This chain joins TRBV7-2 and TRBJ2-7; 7 bases are shared with TRBD2. Losses at the gene ends were 0 bases for V and 0 bases for J; bases not matched to a gene: 8. CDR1 and CDR2 from the germline V gene are SGHTA and FQGNSA. This CDR3 spans 17 amino acids. The chain's CDR3 is CASSLAGGAGSSYEQYF. CDR3 nucleotide sequence: TGTGCCAGCAGCTTAGCGGGTGGAGCGGGGAGCTCCTACGAGCAGTACTTC.

This clone was found many times. This chain uses TRBV6-2 or TRBV6-3 with TRBJ2-1; D not resolved. The CDR3 runs 14 residues. Germline values: CDR1 MNHEY, CDR2 SVGEGT. V lost 7 bases and J lost 3, with 13 bases in between. The CDR3, as DNA: TGTGCCAGCACCCCTGGGCGGCTCTACAATGAGCAGTTCTTC. Amino acid sequence: CASTPGRLYNEQFF.